This TCR beta chain was identified during a study of brain T cells in children with intractable seizures. The protocol was immunoSEQ multiplex PCR, while the TCRdb copy is restricted to in-frame clones and leaves out a portion. The repertoire consists of about 40,000 clones, with around 90% occurring once and the leading ten covering about 6%. Trimming stripped 4 bases from V and 6 bases from J, with 4 bases between. The germline gives CDR1 MNHEY, CDR2 SVGAGI. The CDR3 is 11 residues long. This receptor was taken from a girl aged 2-9 years with tuberous sclerosis and intractable seizures. V is TRBV6-5 and J is TRBJ2-1; D is undetermined. The sequences come from peripheral blood, collected at surgery. The CDR3 nucleotides read TGTGCCAGCAGTTCAGGCAATGAGCAGTTCTTC. Its translation is CASSSGNEQFF.